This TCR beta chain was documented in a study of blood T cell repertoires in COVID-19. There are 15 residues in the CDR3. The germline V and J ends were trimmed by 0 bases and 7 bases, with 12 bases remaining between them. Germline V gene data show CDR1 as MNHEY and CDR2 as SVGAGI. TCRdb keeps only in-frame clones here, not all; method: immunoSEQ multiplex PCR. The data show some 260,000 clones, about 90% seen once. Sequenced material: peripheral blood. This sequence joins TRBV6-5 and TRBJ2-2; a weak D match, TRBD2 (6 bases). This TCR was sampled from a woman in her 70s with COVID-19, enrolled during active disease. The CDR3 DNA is TGTGCCAGCAGTTACTCAACGGGGGTCGTCGGGGAGCTGTTTTTT. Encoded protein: CASSYSTGVVGELFF.